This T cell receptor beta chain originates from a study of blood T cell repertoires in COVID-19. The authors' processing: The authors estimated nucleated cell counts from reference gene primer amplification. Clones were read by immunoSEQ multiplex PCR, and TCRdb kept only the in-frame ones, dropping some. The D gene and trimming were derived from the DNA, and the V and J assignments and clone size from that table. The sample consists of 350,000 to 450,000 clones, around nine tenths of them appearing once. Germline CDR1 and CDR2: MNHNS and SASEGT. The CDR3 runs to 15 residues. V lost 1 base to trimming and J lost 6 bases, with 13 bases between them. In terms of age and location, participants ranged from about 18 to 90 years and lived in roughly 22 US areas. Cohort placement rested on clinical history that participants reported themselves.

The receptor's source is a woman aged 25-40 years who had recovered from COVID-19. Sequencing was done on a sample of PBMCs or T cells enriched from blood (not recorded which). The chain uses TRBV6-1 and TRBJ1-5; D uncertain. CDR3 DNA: TGTGCCAGCAGTGAAGGGGAGGCCTCGGGTCAGCCCCAGCATTTT. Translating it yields CASSEGEASGQPQHF.